The clone carrying this T cell receptor beta chain has ten or more counts. The ends were cut back, 4 bases at V and 2 bases at J, with 16 bases in the middle. There are 16 residues in the CDR3. Germline lookup yields CDR1 KGHSH and CDR2 LQKENI. The data derive from a study of T cells in Graves' hyperthyroidism and ophthalmopathy. Authors of the study amplified TCR beta CDR3 regions from RNA transcripts. When the TCR CDR3 underwent first-round RT-PCR, the HTBI primer set was used. From the multiplex PCR reads, TCRdb called clonotypes with MiXCR, one entry per CDR3 protein. The top ten hold about 45% of the sample, which has 190,000 or so distinct CDR3 sequences, around 16% seen once.

The chain recombines TRBV18 with TRBJ2-3; D remains ambiguous. The specimen sequenced was blood. This clonotype was obtained from a man between 35 and 55 years old with Graves' hyperthyroidism. CDR3 DNA sequence: TGTGCCAGCTCACAACTATTGCCTACTGACACAGATACGCAGTATTTT. This gives the protein CASSQLLPTDTDTQYF.